This TCR beta chain emerged from a study of T cell repertoires in cytomegalovirus infection. Study-wide points: CMV carriers having the relevant HLA were flagged by cumulative public TCR beta family frequency. Dominating the ex vivo response were HLA-C-restricted CMV-specific TCR beta clonotypes.

This clonotype has ten or more counts. The antigen is undetermined. The length of the CDR3 is 16 residues. Germline-derived CDR1 and CDR2 are MGHRA and YSYEKL. With V trimmed by 4 bases and J by 0 bases, 4 bases remained unmatched. TCRdb reprocessed the reads via MiXCR and lists one record per CDR3 protein. The sample lists about 830,000 distinct CDR3 sequences; approximately 29% were seen once. Sample: cultured CD8+ T cells from PBMCs, taken from culture after CMV antigen stimulation. The chain uses TRBV4-1 and TRBJ2-2, with 8 bases lining up with TRBD1. The receptor comes from a human donor in good health (CMV status not recorded). Some clones in this sample may be carry-over from other donors' samples. CDR3 nucleotides: TGCGCCAGCAGCCCCTGGACAGGGACGAACACCGGGGAGCTGTTTTTT. Residues: CASSPWTGTNTGELFF.